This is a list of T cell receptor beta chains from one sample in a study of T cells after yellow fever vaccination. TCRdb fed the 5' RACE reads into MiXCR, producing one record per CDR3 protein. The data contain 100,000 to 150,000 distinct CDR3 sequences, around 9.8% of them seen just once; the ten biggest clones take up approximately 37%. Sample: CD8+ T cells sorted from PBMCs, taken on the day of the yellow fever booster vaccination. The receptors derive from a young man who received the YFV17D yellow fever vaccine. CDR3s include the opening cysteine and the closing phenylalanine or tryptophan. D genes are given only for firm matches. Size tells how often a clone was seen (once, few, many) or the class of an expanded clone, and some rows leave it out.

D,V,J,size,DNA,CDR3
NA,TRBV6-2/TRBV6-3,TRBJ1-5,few,TGTGCCAGCAGACAGGATAGCAATCAGCCCCAGCATTTT,CASRQDSNQPQHF
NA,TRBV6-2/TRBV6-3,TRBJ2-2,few,TGTGCCAGCAGCCGGGACGGAAACACCGGGGAGCTGTTTTTT,CASSRDGNTGELFF
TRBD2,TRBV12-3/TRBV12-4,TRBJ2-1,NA,TGTGCCAGCAGTTTAATAGCGGGGGGGAATGAGCAGTTCTTC,CASSLIAGGNEQFF
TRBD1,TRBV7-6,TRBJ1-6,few,TGTGCCAGCAGCTCCGCTGACAGGGCGGGTTCACCCCTCCACTTT,CASSSADRAGSPLHF
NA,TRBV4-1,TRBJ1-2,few,TGCGCCAGCAGCCAAGCTAGAGTTTCTAACTATGGCTACACCTTC,CASSQARVSNYGYTF
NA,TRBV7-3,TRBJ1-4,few,TGTGCCAGCAGCTTTGAGGGGGGCGGGCGTTCTAATGAAAAACTGTTTTTT,CASSFEGGGRSNEKLFF
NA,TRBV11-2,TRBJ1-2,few,TGTGCCAGCAGCTTAGTTGCGACCAGTCCGAACTATGGCTACACCTTC,CASSLVATSPNYGYTF
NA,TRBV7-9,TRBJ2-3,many,TGTGCCAGCAGCGTCCCCCTGCTGGGGCGCACAGATACGCAGTATTTT,CASSVPLLGRTDTQYF
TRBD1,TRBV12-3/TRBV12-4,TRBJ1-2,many,TGTGCCAGCGGGGACAGTACTAACTATGGCTACACCTTC,CASGDSTNYGYTF
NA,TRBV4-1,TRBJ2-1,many,NA,CASSQGRLGMGSYNEQFF
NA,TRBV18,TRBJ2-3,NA,TGTGCCAGCTCACCTACGTCCGGGGGGCTAAGCACAGATACGCAGTATTTT,CASSPTSGGLSTDTQYF
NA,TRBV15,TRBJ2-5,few,TGTGCCACCAGCAGGAGGGAAGTGGAGACCCAGTACTTC,CATSRREVETQYF
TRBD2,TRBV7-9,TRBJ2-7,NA,TGTGCCAGCAGCTTAGAGCGGGGGGTCTACGAGCAGTACTTC,CASSLERGVYEQYF
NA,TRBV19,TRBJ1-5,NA,TGTGCCAGTACCTCAGGAGGGCAGCCCCAGCATTTT,CASTSGGQPQHF
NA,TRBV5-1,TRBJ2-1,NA,TGCGCCAGCAGCTTGGTGGCCAGTCGGAATGAGCAGTTCTTC,CASSLVASRNEQFF
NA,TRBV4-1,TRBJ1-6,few,TGCGCCAGCAGCCTCCTCAGCGTCAGGGTAGGGGCTTCACCCCTCCACTTT,CASSLLSVRVGASPLHF
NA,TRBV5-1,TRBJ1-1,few,TGCGCCAGCAGCTTGGCCGGCACAGGCCGCTTGAACACTGAAGCTTTCTTT,CASSLAGTGRLNTEAFF
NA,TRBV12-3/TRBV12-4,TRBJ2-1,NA,TGTGCCAGCAGACCGACCCGGGACGAAGGCTCCTACAATGAGCAGCTCTTC,CASRPTRDEGSYNEQLF
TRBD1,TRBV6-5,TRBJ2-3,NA,TGTGCCAGCAGCAGGACCGGGACAGTTATAACAGATACGCAGTATTTT,CASSRTGTVITDTQYF
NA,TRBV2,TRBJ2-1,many,TGTGCCAGGCAGGAGAGCTCCTACAATGAGCAGTTCTTC,CARQESSYNEQFF
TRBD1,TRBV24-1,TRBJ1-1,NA,TGTGCCACCAGTGATGTTACAGGGGGTCACGCTTTCTTT,CATSDVTGGHAFF
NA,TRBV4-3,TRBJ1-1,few,TGCGCCAGCAGCCAAAGGTCGTCAGGGTTATCGGGAGCTGAAGCTTTCTTT,CASSQRSSGLSGAEAFF
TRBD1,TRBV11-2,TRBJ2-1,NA,TGTGCCAGCCGGGGAGCCGGGACAGGGCTGAATGAGCAGTTCTTC,CASRGAGTGLNEQFF
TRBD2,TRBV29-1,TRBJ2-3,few,TGCAGCGTTGACCCAGCGGGGGATACAGATACGCAGTATTTT,CSVDPAGDTDTQYF
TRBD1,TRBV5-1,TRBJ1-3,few,TGCGCCAGCAGCTTGGCATGGGACAGCTCTGGAAACACCATATATTTT,CASSLAWDSSGNTIYF
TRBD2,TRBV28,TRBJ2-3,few,TGTGCCAGCAGTTTAGGGCGGGGGGCCTCCACAGATACGCAGTATTTT,CASSLGRGASTDTQYF
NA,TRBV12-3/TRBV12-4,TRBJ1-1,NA,TGTGCCAGCAGTTTGGGACGGTACGGGGGTACGGAAGCTTTCTTT,CASSLGRYGGTEAFF
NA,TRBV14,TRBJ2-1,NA,TGTGCCAGCAGAGATAGGGCCTACAATGAGCAGTTCTTC,CASRDRAYNEQFF
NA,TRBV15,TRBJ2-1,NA,TGTGCCACCAGACAGGACCGAGCCTACAATGAGCAGTTCTTC,CATRQDRAYNEQFF
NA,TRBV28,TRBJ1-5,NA,TGTGCCAGCAGACCCTCCTGGACAGATAGCAATCAGCCCCAGCATTTT,CASRPSWTDSNQPQHF
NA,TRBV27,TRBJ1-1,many,TGTGCCAGCAGTTTACCAAACACTGAAGCTTTCTTT,CASSLPNTEAFF
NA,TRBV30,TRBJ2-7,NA,TGTGCCTGGAGTGCCAACTACGAGCAGTACTTC,CAWSANYEQYF
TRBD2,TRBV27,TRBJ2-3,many,TGTGCCAGCAGTTTAAATCCAGCGGGGGGGCCAAATACGCAGTATTTT,CASSLNPAGGPNTQYF
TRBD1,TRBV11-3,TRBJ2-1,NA,TGTGCCAGCAGCCCTCAGGGGGCCTCCTACAATGAGCAGTTCTTC,CASSPQGASYNEQFF
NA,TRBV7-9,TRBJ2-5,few,TGTGCCAGCAGCTTCGCAGATATCCAAGAGACCCAGTACTTC,CASSFADIQETQYF
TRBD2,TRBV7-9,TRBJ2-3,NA,TGTGCCAGCAGCCTACGGGGGGCGCAGTATTTT,CASSLRGAQYF
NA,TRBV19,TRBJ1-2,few,TGTGCCAGTAGCGGGACTTACGGCTACACCTTC,CASSGTYGYTF
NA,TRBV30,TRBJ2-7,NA,TGTGCCTGGAGTCTGCCCGGGGCATCCTACGAGCAGTACTTC,CAWSLPGASYEQYF
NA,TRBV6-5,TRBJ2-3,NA,TGTGCCAGCAGTTATATTGGGGATACGCAGTATTTT,CASSYIGDTQYF
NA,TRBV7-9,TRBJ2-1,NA,TGTGCCAGCAGCTTACGGATAACCAATGAGCAGTTCTTC,CASSLRITNEQFF
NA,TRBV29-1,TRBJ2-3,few,TGCAGCGTTGAAGGGTTGGGGGCGGGAGATACGCAGTATTTT,CSVEGLGAGDTQYF
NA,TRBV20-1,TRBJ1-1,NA,TGCAGTGCTAGAGATCCCGGTCGGCCAAACACTGAAGCTTTCTTT,CSARDPGRPNTEAFF
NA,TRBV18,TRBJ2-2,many,TGTGCCAGCTCACCACCGGCGTGGGAGCTGTTTTTT,CASSPPAWELFF
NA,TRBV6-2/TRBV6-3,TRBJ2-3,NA,TGTGCCAGCAGTAAATCCTTCGGACGGGGAGCAGATACGCAGTATTTT,CASSKSFGRGADTQYF
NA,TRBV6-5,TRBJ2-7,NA,TGTGCCAGCAGTCCCTCCGGGGGCGGGACAGCCTACGAGCAGTACTTC,CASSPSGGGTAYEQYF
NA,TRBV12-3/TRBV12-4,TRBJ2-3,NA,TGTGCCAGCGACAGGGAGGGAGATACGCAGTATTTT,CASDREGDTQYF
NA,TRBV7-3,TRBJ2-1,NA,TGTGCCAGCAGCTCAGCGACGACAGGGAGGAATGAGCAGTTCTTC,CASSSATTGRNEQFF
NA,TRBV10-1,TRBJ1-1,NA,TGCGCCAGCAGTGAGCTTACTTACACTGAAGCTTTCTTT,CASSELTYTEAFF
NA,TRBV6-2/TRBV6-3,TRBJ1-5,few,TGTGCCAGCAGTTCCCGGGACGTCACCTATCAGCCCCAGCATTTT,CASSSRDVTYQPQHF
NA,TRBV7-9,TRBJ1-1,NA,TGTGCCAGCAGCTGGTCGGTTGGGGGGCACACTGAAGCTTTCTTT,CASSWSVGGHTEAFF
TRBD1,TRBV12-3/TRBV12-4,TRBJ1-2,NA,TGTGCCAGCAGTTGGTGGGGACAGGGGGTCTATGGCTACACCTTC,CASSWWGQGVYGYTF
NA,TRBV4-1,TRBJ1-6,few,TGCGCCAGCACCTACAGTGATTCCTATAATTCACCCCTCCACTTT,CASTYSDSYNSPLHF
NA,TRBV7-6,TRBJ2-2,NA,TGTGCCAGCAGCTTCGGGGACACAGGGTTCGCCGGGGAGCTGTTTTTT,CASSFGDTGFAGELFF
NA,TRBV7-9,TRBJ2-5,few,TGTGCCAGCAGCCCCGAAGGCCCACAGGGTTCGGTGGAGACCCAGTACTTC,CASSPEGPQGSVETQYF
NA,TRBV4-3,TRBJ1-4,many,TGCGCCAGCAGCCAAGAGGGGCTGAAGTCTGAAAAACTGTTTTTT,CASSQEGLKSEKLFF